This T cell receptor beta chain emerged from a study of blood T cell repertoires in COVID-19. The overall study: Sources were T cells, B-cell-depleted T cells, or PBMCs; the material itself was cDNA or gDNA.

A Seattle source enrolled patients during active infection and followed them longitudinally. Methods used by the authors: Reference gene primer amplification in the assay estimated nucleated cell counts. Some clones are missing from TCRdb's copy, which holds only in-frame ones; the method was immunoSEQ multiplex PCR. That table gives V, J and clone size, and the DNA gave D and trimming. The data contain 150,000 to 180,000 clones, around 83% of them singletons. The CDR3 runs 13 residues. Germline lookup yields CDR1 LGHDT and CDR2 YNNKEL (reference sequence). Trimming pared 5 bases from V and 3 bases from J, leaving 8 bases between.

V and J are TRBV3-1 (or the pseudogene TRBV3-2) and TRBJ1-5; D may be TRBD1 (6 bases). The receptor's source is an older woman with COVID-19, enrolled during active disease. What was sequenced was peripheral blood. CDR3 protein: CASSDRLNQPQHF. The CDR3 nucleotides read TGTGCCAGCAGCGACAGGCTCAATCAGCCCCAGCATTTT.